This T cell receptor (beta chain) was sequenced for a study of OX40 agonist ivuxolimab in advanced cancers. Germline CDR1 is SGHVS and CDR2 is FNYEAQ. Trimming removed 1 base from V and 0 bases from J, with 8 bases in between. This CDR3 has 15 amino acids. At cycle 4 day 1, cycle 7 day 1, and baseline, blood was sampled. Produced via immunoSEQ multiplex PCR; TCRdb's table is partial and in-frame only. The profile shows over 70,000 clones, around 89% of them singletons. The clonotype originates from an adult with an advanced solid tumor such as melanoma, head and neck, liver or kidney cancer. The starting material was CD4+ or CD8+ T cells sorted from blood, obtained in a trial of the OX40 agonist ivuxolimab. The V call is TRBV7-6, the J call TRBJ2-3; maybe TRBD2 (5 bases). The chain's CDR3 is CASSLDGGSTDTQYF. The CDR3 DNA reads as TGTGCCAGCAGCTTAGATGGCGGGAGCACAGATACGCAGTATTTT. The full variable domain, its missing parts supplied by reference TRBV7-6 and TRBJ2-3, is GAGVSQSPRYKVTKRGQDVALRCDPISGHVSLYWYRQALGQGPEFLTYFNYEAQQDKSGLPNDRFSAERPEGSISTLTIQRTEQRDSAMYRCASSLDGGSTDTQYFGPGTRLTVL.